This T cell receptor (beta chain) was documented in a study of T cell responses to AZD1222 COVID-19 vaccine. Study-wide points: Baseline seropositivity characterized only a handful of AZD1222 recipients. Two AZD1222 doses significantly raised spike-specific TCR breadth and depth over controls.

The assay was immunoSEQ multiplex PCR, and TCRdb's table has in-frame clones only and misses some. The sample consists of approximately 75,000 clones, over 75% of them appearing once. Second-dose timings of about 4 or about 12 weeks were pooled. With regard to this clone: Its antigen is not known.

The CDR3 length is 15 residues. From germline, CDR1 is SGDLS and CDR2 YYNGEE. V was shortened by 0 bases and J by 5 bases, with 11 bases between the two germline ends. Sequencing was performed on peripheral blood, taken 28 days after the second AZD1222 dose. The chain couples TRBV9 to TRBJ2-2; D is undetermined. This TCR was recovered from an adult who received the AZD1222 COVID-19 vaccine. The CDR3 loop reads CASSVDTVWTGELFF. The DNA of the CDR3 is TGTGCCAGCAGCGTAGACACGGTGTGGACCGGGGAGCTGTTTTTT.